The T cell receptor (beta chain) described here comes from a study of siplizumab effects on memory and regulatory T cells. Some clones are missing from TCRdb's copy, which holds only in-frame ones; the method was immunoSEQ multiplex PCR. The repertoire has around 95,000 clones, roughly 93% of them found once; the top ten carry 1% to 1.5%. Concerning this clone: The target antigen is unknown.

The length of the CDR3 is 13 residues. With 3 bases removed from V and 4 bases from J, the gap between germline ends came to 7 bases. Germline CDR1 is SGDLS and CDR2 is YYNGEE. Regarding the study as a whole: Memory cells seemed less diverse than naive T cells, which seemed major alloresponse contributors. Roughly 75-95% of proliferating CD4+ or CD8+ clones lacked a naive or memory phenotype that could be assigned. Tracing alloreactive clones into unstimulated subsets worked for only a minor fraction of them. Researchers did not confirm the suppressive function of proliferating Tregs from siplizumab cultures.

The sequence was obtained from a human donor in good health. This chain joins TRBV9 and TRBJ1-4; a weak D match, TRBD1 (5 bases). The sample consisted of non-Treg CD4+ T cells sorted from blood. The CDR3 DNA reads as TGTGCCAGCAGCGCACAGGTTAATGAAAAACTGTTTTTT. Encoded protein: CASSAQVNEKLFF.